This T cell receptor (beta chain) was documented in a study of shared clonotypes between healthy human individuals. Germline values: CDR1 SNHLY, CDR2 FYNNEI. The V and J ends lost 4 bases and 5 bases respectively, with 14 bases between them. The CDR3 totals 14 residues. As for this clone: Its antigen is currently unknown.

Study results and limitations: Clonotypes which were not shared had lower generation probabilities than clonotypes that all four donors shared.

The repertoire was sequenced with immunoSEQ multiplex PCR; TCRdb's copy has only in-frame clones and lacks some. The sample lists roughly 760,000 clones, around 74% occurring once. The chain combines TRBV2 with TRBJ2-5; D possibly corresponds to TRBD1 (5 bases). The sequence came from a woman aged 30 to 39 in good health. Sequenced: memory CD4+ T cells sorted from blood. Subset given: CD45RA-negative fraction. The chain's CDR3 is CASSVGQRQETQYF. DNA for the CDR3: TGTGCCAGCAGTGTGGGGCAGAGACAGGAGACCCAGTACTTC.